The next 27 T cell receptor beta chains were all read from a single sample in a study of radiotherapy plus CTLA-4 blockade in lung cancer. The repertoire was sequenced with immunoSEQ multiplex PCR; TCRdb's copy has only in-frame clones and lacks some. This sample has about 95,000 clones, with 82% found just once. Source: peripheral blood, taken from a patient treated with radiotherapy plus ipilimumab. The receptors stem from a human donor with non-small cell lung cancer who had a partial response to radiotherapy plus ipilimumab.

This chain joins TRBV27 and TRBJ1-2; no clear D. This CDR3 region has 15 residues. Trimming removed 6 bases at V and 2 bases at J, with 16 bases between. The germline V gene encodes CDR1 MNHEY and CDR2 SMNVEV (reference sequence). The CDR3 DNA follows: TGTGCCAGCAGACTAAGCACGGGTTCCAACTATGGCTACACCTTC. This encodes CASRLSTGSNYGYTF.

This clone has just one count. The chain uses TRBV5-1 and TRBJ2-7; D is perhaps TRBD1 (6 bases). Germline CDR1 and CDR2: SGHRS and YFSETQ. V lost 0 bases to trimming and J lost 0 bases, with 10 bases between them. This CDR3 comprises 15 residues. Here the CDR3 DNA reads TGCGCCAGCAGCTTGGTGGCAGGGGACTCCTACGAGCAGTACTTC. It specifies CASSLVAGDSYEQYF. Combining the CDR3 with reference TRBV5-1 and TRBJ2-7 gives the whole variable domain KAGVTQTPRYLIKTRGQQVTLSCSPISGHRSVSWYQQTPGQGLQFLFEYFSETQRNKGNFPGRFSGRQFSNSRSEMNVSTLELGDSALYLCASSLVAGDSYEQYFGPGTRLTVT.

This sequence joins TRBV28 and TRBJ2-7; the D gene is possibly TRBD1 (5 bases). Trimming removed 2 bases from V and 2 bases from J, with 10 bases in between. The CDR3 spans 14 residues. In germline, CDR1 is MDHEN, CDR2 SYDVKM. The CDR3 region is CASSLVGHAYEQYF. The DNA of the CDR3 is TGTGCCAGCAGTTTAGTAGGACACGCCTACGAGCAGTACTTC.

This chain uses TRBV5-1 with TRBJ2-7, with 9 bases matching TRBD2. The ends lost 1 base at V and 2 bases at J; junction bases unmatched: 4. CDR3 length equals 15 residues. Germline V lookup: CDR1 SGHRS, CDR2 YFSETQ. The CDR3 is CASSLLPSGTYEQYF. Written as DNA, the CDR3 is TGCGCCAGCAGCTTGCTTCCTAGCGGGACCTACGAGCAGTACTTC.

This chain joins TRBV5-4 and TRBJ2-3; 8 nucleotides match TRBD1. The CDR3 covers 16 residues. Germline trimming cut 0 bases from V and 7 bases from J; bases unmatched to any gene: 10. Germline lookup yields CDR1 SGHNT and CDR2 YYREEE (reference sequence). CDR3 residues: CASSLGAGQGENTQYF. The CDR3 DNA is TGTGCCAGCAGCTTGGGGGCCGGACAGGGAGAGAATACGCAGTATTTT.

This rearrangement joins TRBV9 to TRBJ2-7; maybe TRBD1 (6 bases). With 4 bases removed from V and 2 bases from J, the gap between germline ends came to 22 bases. There are 17 residues in the CDR3. In germline, CDR1 is SGDLS, CDR2 YYNGEE. Written as DNA, the CDR3 is TGTGCCAGCAGCCCCTACCGGGGACATTCCTTACCCTACGAGCAGTACTTC. Its protein product is CASSPYRGHSLPYEQYF.

This rearrangement joins TRBV19 to TRBJ2-5; unclear D gene. The CDR3 covers 14 residues. V dropped 3 bases and J dropped 5 bases, with 13 bases sitting between them. The germline V gene has CDR1 LNHDA and CDR2 SQIVND (reference sequence). Here the CDR3 reads CASSMNSGSETQYF. In DNA, the CDR3 is TGTGCCAGTAGTATGAATTCCGGGTCGGAGACCCAGTACTTC.

V usage is TRBV6-5 and J usage is TRBJ1-2; D unclear. Germline-derived CDR1 and CDR2 are MNHEY and SVGAGI. V dropped 5 bases and J dropped 3 bases, with 13 bases sitting between them. The CDR3 is 14 residues long. The CDR3 DNA sequence: TGTGCCAGCAGTGAGCAGTGGCAGGACTATGGCTACACCTTC. Encoded protein: CASSEQWQDYGYTF.

The CDR3 nucleotides read TGTGCCAAGAGGGGGCCGGAGGGAAGGAAAAAACTGTTTTTT. This gives the protein CAKRGPEGRKKLFF. This chain connects TRBV27 to TRBJ1-4; 7 nucleotides line up with TRBD1. The CDR3 runs to 14 residues. Trimming removed 10 bases from V and 9 bases from J; junction bases left unmatched: 14. The germline CDR1 and CDR2 sequences are MNHEY and SMNVEV (reference sequence).

This chain links TRBV7-8 with TRBJ2-7, with D maybe TRBD2 (7 bases). The CDR3 runs to 18 residues. Germline V gene lookup returns CDR1 SGHVS and CDR2 FQNEAQ. V lost 5 bases to trimming and J lost 0 bases, with 23 bases between them. This CDR3 reads CASSEGGGSGGPSYEQYF. CDR3 DNA: TGTGCCAGCAGCGAAGGGGGGGGATCTGGCGGGCCCTCCTACGAGCAGTACTTC.

The CDR3 DNA sequence: TGCGCCAGCAGCTTGGGGACAGGGGGGAGTACGCAGTATTTT. Translated, it gives CASSLGTGGSTQYF. The rearrangement uses TRBV5-1 and TRBJ2-3; 10 bases map to TRBD1. The length of the CDR3 is 14 residues. Germline CDR1 is SGHRS and CDR2 is YFSETQ. Trimming at V came to 0 bases and at J to 8 bases, leaving 3 bases not matched to a gene.

The rearrangement links TRBV28 to TRBJ1-1; D gene ambiguous. CDR1 is MDHEN and CDR2 is SYDVKM in the germline V gene. This CDR3 comprises 14 residues. The V gene lost 4 bases and the J gene lost 1 base, with 10 bases spanning the gap. The CDR3 DNA sequence: TGTGCCAGCAGTTCTCTTGAGGGGAACACTGAAGCTTTCTTT. This encodes CASSSLEGNTEAFF.

The chain joins TRBV30 to TRBJ1-3; TRBD1 matches at 8 bases. The CDR3 covers 15 residues. The trim removed 3 bases at V and 1 base at J, leaving 5 bases unmatched. Germline values: CDR1 GTSNPN, CDR2 SVGIG (reference sequence). This CDR3 reads CAWRKTGESGNTIYF. The CDR3, as DNA: TGTGCCTGGAGAAAGACAGGGGAGTCTGGAAACACCATATATTTT. The whole variable domain, filled in from reference TRBV30 and TRBJ1-3, reads SQTIHQWPATLVQPVGSPLSLECTVEGTSNPNLYWYRQAAGRGLQLLFYSVGIGQISSEVPQNLSASRPQDRQFILSSKKLLLSDSGFYLCAWRKTGESGNTIYFGEGSWLTVV.

V gene TRBV7-9 combines with J gene TRBJ1-1, with 7 nucleotides matching TRBD1. J was trimmed by 4 bases and V by 3 bases; bases with no gene match: 8. Looked up from germline, CDR1 is SEHNR and CDR2 is FQNEAQ (reference sequence). This CDR3 region has 15 residues. CDR3 in DNA: TGTGCCAGCAGCTTGAATCAGGGGGTAGTCACTGAAGCTTTCTTT. This codes for CASSLNQGVVTEAFF.

This chain joins TRBV27 and TRBJ2-5, with D possibly TRBD2 on 5 matching bases. In germline, CDR1 is MNHEY, CDR2 SMNVEV (reference sequence). The CDR3 runs 14 residues. V was clipped by 8 bases and J by 1 base, with 14 bases between them. The CDR3 nucleotides read TGTGCCAGCCTGCGGGTGACGGCCCAAGAGACCCAGTACTTC. Protein product: CASLRVTAQETQYF.

This sequence joins TRBV2 and TRBJ2-5, with a possible D match to TRBD2 (5 bases). CDR1 SNHLY and CDR2 FYNNEI come from the germline V gene. Trimming took 4 bases from V and 5 from J, leaving 14 bases between them. This CDR3 has 14 amino acids. The CDR3 region is CASSGVAGGETQYF. The CDR3 DNA reads TGTGCCAGCAGTGGGGTTGCGGGTGGGGAGACCCAGTACTTC.

The gene calls are TRBV18 and TRBJ1-4, with D uncertain. This CDR3 region has 15 residues. The germline CDR1 and CDR2 sequences are KGHSH and LQKENI. V lost 4 bases and J lost 3, with 12 bases in between. The CDR3 nucleotides are TGTGCCAGCTCACTCGCTGTTTCGGCTAATGAAAAACTGTTTTTT. Translation gives CASSLAVSANEKLFF.

DNA of the CDR3: TGTGCCAGTAGTGCCAGGGGGGTATATGGCTACACCTTC. Protein product: CASSARGVYGYTF. This chain uses TRBV19 with TRBJ1-2; the match to TRBD1 covers 7 bases. The CDR3 totals 13 residues. Germline V gene sequence: CDR1 LNHDA, CDR2 SQIVND (reference sequence). After removal of 5 bases from V and 5 bases from J, the junction contained 5 bases not matched to a gene.

The chain carries TRBV5-5 and TRBJ2-7; D is ambiguous. Germline V lookup: CDR1 SGHKS, CDR2 YYEKEE (reference sequence). The CDR3 is 14 residues long. With 0 bases removed from V and 3 bases from J, the gap between germline ends came to 10 bases. The CDR3 bases are TGTGCCAGCAGCTTGGAGAGTTCTGTCTACGAGCAGTACTTC. Amino acid sequence: CASSLESSVYEQYF. Together with reference TRBV5-5 and TRBJ2-7, the CDR3 gives the full variable domain: DAGVTQSPTHLIKTRGQQVTLRCSPISGHKSVSWYQQVLGQGPQFIFQYYEKEERGRGNFPDRFSARQFPNYSSELNVNALLLGDSALYLCASSLESSVYEQYFGPGTRLTVT.

The gene calls are TRBV7-3 and TRBJ2-3; D is possibly TRBD2 (6 bases). CDR3 size: 14 residues. V lost 3 bases and J 5 bases, leaving 12 bases between the germline ends. In germline, CDR1 is SGHTA, CDR2 FQGTGA. The CDR3: CASSFGGAGDTQYF. DNA for the CDR3: TGTGCCAGCAGCTTTGGGGGAGCGGGAGATACGCAGTATTTT.

This clone showed up just once. The chain is built from TRBV6-5 and TRBJ1-2, with D possibly matching TRBD1 (6 bases). CDR1 is MNHEY, CDR2 SVGAGI, per germline. This CDR3 has 15 amino acids. V was trimmed by 8 bases and J by 7 bases, leaving 23 bases between them. CDR3 in amino acids: CASLKTDAQGSGYTF. The CDR3 coding sequence is TGTGCCAGCCTCAAAACGGACGCACAGGGCTCTGGCTACACCTTC.

J is TRBJ1-1 and V is TRBV28; TRBD1 matches 7 bases. After removal of 2 bases from V and 8 bases from J, the junction contained 8 bases not matched to a gene. The CDR3 extends over 14 amino acids. Germline values: CDR1 MDHEN, CDR2 SYDVKM. CDR3 amino acids: CASSLDRDISEAFF. The CDR3 DNA follows: TGTGCCAGCAGTTTAGACAGGGACATCTCAGAAGCTTTCTTT.

Comments on this clone: This CDR3 is also generated by other DNA sequences in the sample. The rearrangement links TRBV5-1 to TRBJ2-1, with 7 nucleotides matching TRBD2. The germline CDR1 and CDR2 sequences are SGHRS and YFSETQ. CDR3 size: 15 residues. The junction had 3 bases not matched to a gene; V was cut back by 0 bases and J by 3 bases. CDR3 in DNA: TGCGCCAGCAGCTTGGGGCTAGCGGACTACAATGAGCAGTTCTTC. Translated: CASSLGLADYNEQFF.

The rearrangement uses TRBV11-2 and TRBJ1-2; the D is unclear. Trimming shortened V by 3 bases and J by 4 bases, and 9 bases separated the two germline ends. This CDR3 is built from 13 residues. Germline-derived CDR1 and CDR2 are SGHAT and FQNNGV. CDR3 in amino acids: CASSFGVAYGYTF. CDR3 DNA sequence: TGTGCCAGCAGCTTCGGGGTCGCCTATGGCTACACCTTC.

The V and J genes are TRBV6-1 and TRBJ1-4; a possible D gene is TRBD1 (5 bases). Trimming removed 8 bases from V and 8 bases from J, with 12 bases in between. Per the germline V gene, CDR1 is MNHNS and CDR2 is SASEGT. This CDR3 spans 12 amino acids. CDR3: CASGRVGEKLFF. The DNA of the CDR3 is TGTGCCAGCGGCAGGGTCGGGGAAAAACTGTTTTTT.

This rearrangement joins TRBV5-8 to TRBJ2-7; D remains unclear. V gave up 4 bases and J gave up 3 bases, with 11 bases separating them. The CDR3 has 13 residues. Germline CDR1 SGHTS, CDR2 YDEGEE. This CDR3 reads CASSVVRHYEQYF. The CDR3 DNA reads TGTGCCAGCAGCGTGGTCAGGCACTACGAGCAGTACTTC.

V usage is TRBV15 and J usage is TRBJ2-2, with 10 bases aligning to TRBD2. The germline V gene has CDR1 LNHNV and CDR2 YYDKDF (reference sequence). V lost 0 bases and J lost 5; bases outside the gene matches: 3. The CDR3 extends over 16 amino acids. Here the CDR3 reads CATSRELAGKTGELFF. CDR3 sequence (DNA): TGTGCCACCAGCAGAGAACTAGCGGGAAAGACCGGGGAGCTGTTTTTT.